The TCR beta chain under discussion was sequenced for a study of CD8+ T cells in alopecia areata. Turning to the study itself: The drug, oral tofacitinib, was given to treated patients at 5 to 10 mg twice daily.

CDR3 length: 16 residues. CDR1 KGHSH and CDR2 LQKENI come from the germline V gene. Losses at the gene ends were 6 bases for V and 2 bases for J; bases not matched to a gene: 9. Specimens obtained from alopecia areata patients comprised lesional scalp punch biopsies and peripheral blood. From PBMCs, CD4+ and CD8+ T cells were sorted. Investigators isolated RNA and reverse transcribed it into cDNA to act as the sequencing template. TCRdb's copy holds only in-frame clones and misses some; the assay was immunoSEQ multiplex PCR. The sample lists some 240,000 clones, about three fifths occurring once. V gene TRBV18 combines with J gene TRBJ2-3; 9 nucleotides line up with TRBD1. This material consisted of CD4+ T cells sorted from blood, taken at week 0. The sequence derives from a human donor with alopecia areata. The CDR3 spells CASSRTGTGPTDTQYF. CDR3 DNA: TGTGCCAGCTCTCGCACCGGGACAGGGCCCACAGATACGCAGTATTTT.